Below are 14 T cell receptor beta chains sequenced from a single sample in a study of T cells in localized non-small cell lung cancer (dated by TCRdb to 2019 to 2021). The receptor library was made with the immunoSEQ multiplex PCR assay. TCRdb mirrors the immuneACCESS table, restricted to in-frame sequences. Some clones are absent from its copies; in checked studies, under half trace to an unresolved V gene, and the reason for the others is unknown. The sample profile shows tens of thousands of clones; 80% to 85% of them were found once. The biggest ten clones account for about a sixth of the sample. The starting material was peripheral blood mononuclear cells, obtained before any cancer treatment. These receptors were taken from a man aged 40 to 70 with stage III lung adenocarcinoma.

The chain has TRBV7-9 and TRBJ1-1; D ambiguous. Germline lookup yields CDR1 SEHNR and CDR2 FQNEAQ (reference sequence). The CDR3 runs to 13 residues. The V and J ends lost 2 bases and 5 bases respectively, with 9 bases between them. CDR3 DNA sequence: TGTGCCAGCAGCTTATCCCATGGAACTGAAGCTTTCTTT. Its protein product is CASSLSHGTEAFF.

This clone was seen only a few times. The chain couples TRBV14 to TRBJ1-2; 9 bases map to TRBD1. CDR1 and CDR2 from the germline V gene are SGHDN and FVKESK. The CDR3 is 17 amino acids. After removal of 2 bases from V and 8 bases from J, the junction contained 15 bases not matched to a gene. This chain's CDR3 is CASSQLFDRDRVGGYTF. DNA for the CDR3: TGTGCCAGCAGCCAACTATTCGACCGGGACAGGGTTGGCGGCTACACCTTC.

The V call is TRBV10-2, the J call TRBJ2-7; 10 positions agree with TRBD2. Germline trimming cut 6 bases from V and 4 bases from J; bases unmatched to any gene: 9. Germline-derived CDR1 and CDR2 are WSHSY and SAAADI. The CDR3 totals 15 residues. As DNA, the CDR3 is TGCGCCAGCAGCCCCGGGGTAGCGGGAGGTTACGAGCAGTACTTC. It translates to CASSPGVAGGYEQYF.

The table lists this clone with a count of one. The chain links TRBV7-9 to TRBJ1-2; unclear D gene. Trimming cost V 3 bases and J 6 bases, with 17 bases left between them. The CDR3 has 15 residues. CDR1 SEHNR and CDR2 FQNEAQ come from the germline V gene (reference sequence). The CDR3 DNA reads TGTGCCAGCAGCTTGGCCAACGCTCACTTCCATGGCTACACCTTC. Translation gives CASSLANAHFHGYTF.

V and J are TRBV27 and TRBJ1-1, with TRBD1 as a possible D gene (5 bases). The CDR3 covers 13 residues. CDR1 is MNHEY, CDR2 SMNVEV, per germline (reference sequence). The V gene lost 6 bases and the J gene lost 4 bases, with 12 bases spanning the gap. CDR3 DNA: TGTGCCAGCAGCTACAACGGGGGCACTGAAGCTTTCTTT. As protein: CASSYNGGTEAFF.

The chain is built from TRBV6-4 and TRBJ2-3, with 7 bases that match TRBD2. The germline V gene has CDR1 MRHNA and CDR2 SNTAGT. This CDR3 has 12 residues. V dropped 11 bases and J dropped 5; count of bases not matched to a gene: 7. The CDR3: CARTSIRDTQYF. The CDR3, as DNA: TGTGCCCGGACTAGTATCCGAGATACGCAGTATTTT.

The gene calls are TRBV9 and TRBJ2-1, with D tentatively TRBD1 (5 bases). Germline V CDR1 and CDR2: SGDLS, YYNGEE. Trimming took off 0 bases at V and 0 bases at J, with 19 bases between the two ends. This CDR3 has 19 residues. The CDR3 DNA sequence: TGTGCCAGCAGCGTAGAGGCAGGGCCACCGGGTAGCTCCTACAATGAGCAGTTCTTC. Its translation: CASSVEAGPPGSSYNEQFF.

The genes are TRBV2 and TRBJ2-7, with 10 positions matching TRBD1. The germline V gene has CDR1 SNHLY and CDR2 FYNNEI. The CDR3 runs to 13 residues. V lost 5 bases, J lost 5 bases, and 3 bases stayed unmatched. The CDR3 sequence: CASSRQGADEQYF. The CDR3 nucleotides are TGTGCCAGCAGTCGACAGGGGGCCGACGAGCAGTACTTC.

The CDR3 is CASSPQGFASTDTQYF. CDR3 in DNA: TGTGCCAGCAGCCCACAGGGGTTTGCTAGCACAGATACGCAGTATTTT. V usage is TRBV7-2 and J usage is TRBJ2-3; 7 bases align to TRBD1. V lost 5 bases and J lost 0; bases outside the gene matches: 8. Germline V gene sequence: CDR1 SGHTA, CDR2 FQGNSA. The CDR3 totals 16 residues.

This clone was seen a handful of times. This chain uses TRBV14 with TRBJ1-1, with TRBD1 matching 9 bases. The germline V gene encodes CDR1 SGHDN and CDR2 FVKESK. There are 15 residues in the CDR3. Trimming cost V 1 base and J 6 bases; bases outside gene matches: 6. Here the CDR3 reads CASSQGTGAIAEAFF. The CDR3 bases are TGTGCCAGCAGCCAAGGGACAGGGGCAATCGCTGAAGCTTTCTTT.

The chain has TRBV7-9 and TRBJ1-2; TRBD1 agrees at 8 bases. Germline CDR1 SEHNR, CDR2 FQNEAQ (reference sequence). This CDR3 comprises 13 residues. Trimming at V came to 1 base and at J to 5 bases, leaving 0 bases not matched to a gene. The CDR3 protein is CASSLGTGYGYTF. The CDR3 region has the DNA TGTGCCAGCAGCTTAGGGACAGGGTATGGCTACACCTTC.

The DNA for the CDR3 is TGTGCCAGCAGCTTAACGCGGGAGGCCCGGGTGTTCTTC. This gives the protein CASSLTREARVFF. V usage is TRBV7-7 and J usage is TRBJ2-1; 8 nucleotides line up with TRBD2. Looked up from germline, CDR1 is SSHAT and CDR2 is FNYEAQ (reference sequence). V was clipped by 2 bases and J by 15 bases; unmatched bases: 9. The CDR3 has 13 amino acids.

This chain links TRBV7-9 with TRBJ2-2, with D hard to call. The CDR3 runs 16 residues. Germline V gene sequence: CDR1 SEHNR, CDR2 FQNEAQ (reference sequence). V lost 6 bases, J lost 1 base, and 15 bases lay in between. CDR3 coding DNA: TGTGCCAGCAGTCGCCCGGATCTTAAGAACACCGGGGAGCTGTTTTTT. Translating gives CASSRPDLKNTGELFF.

The chain recombines TRBV9 with TRBJ2-7; D is uncertain. Trimming pared 0 bases from V and 2 bases from J, leaving 9 bases between. The germline gives CDR1 SGDLS, CDR2 YYNGEE. The CDR3 is 14 amino acids. For the CDR3, the DNA is TGTGCCAGCAGCGTAGCCCTCCCCCCCTACGAGCAGTACTTC. It codes for CASSVALPPYEQYF.